A selection of T cell receptor beta chains follows, all from one sample in a study of T cell responses to AZD1222 COVID-19 vaccine. TCRdb's copy holds only in-frame clones and misses some; the assay was immunoSEQ multiplex PCR. The table has around 100,000 clones, about 94% seen once. Material: peripheral blood, obtained on day 0 of AZD1222 vaccination. Source of these receptors: an adult in good health. Each CDR3 is given with its conserved first and last residue. A D gene is named only where the DNA matches it firmly. A clone size is listed for some rows: how often the clone was seen (once, few, many), or a class if it is expanded.

NA	TRBV2	TRBJ2-3	NA	TGTGCCAGCAGTGAGTACAAGAGCACAGATACGCAGTATTTT	CASSEYKSTDTQYF
NA	TRBV19	TRBJ2-7	TRBD1	TGTGCCAGTAGTATCTGGACAGGGGATTCCTACGAGCAGTACTTC	CASSIWTGDSYEQYF
NA	TRBV24-1	TRBJ2-3	TRBD1	TGTGCCACCAGTGGACAGGGACCTAGCACAGATACGCAGTATTTT	CATSGQGPSTDTQYF
NA	TRBV5-1	TRBJ1-4	NA	TGCGCCAGCAGCGCGACTGGACGGAGTAATGAAAAACTGTTTTTT	CASSATGRSNEKLFF
once	TRBV19	TRBJ2-3	NA	TGTGCCAGCTCCCTGGGGCGAGATACGCAGTATTTT	CASSLGRDTQYF
NA	TRBV2	TRBJ2-4	NA	TGTGCCAGCAGTGAAGATGTCTACGTAGCCAAAAACATTCAGTACTTC	CASSEDVYVAKNIQYF
NA	TRBV28	TRBJ1-2	TRBD1	TGTGCCAGCAGTTTTCCAGGGGGCGAAGCTGGCTACACCTTC	CASSFPGGEAGYTF
NA	TRBV5-4	TRBJ2-2	TRBD1	TGTGCCAGCAGCTTGAGGACAGGCGCGAACACCGGGGAGCTGTTTTTT	CASSLRTGANTGELFF
NA	TRBV5-1	TRBJ2-3	NA	TGCGCCAGCAGCTTGAGTAGCGGCACAGATACGCAGTATTTT	CASSLSSGTDTQYF
NA	TRBV18	TRBJ1-2	TRBD1	TGTGCCAGCTCCCAGACTCAGGGACAGGGACAAAGGAACTATGGCTACACCTTC	CASSQTQGQGQRNYGYTF
NA	TRBV7-6	TRBJ2-7	NA	TGTGCCAGCAGCTTAGCTCATGGGGAAATTACCTACGAGCAGTACTTC	CASSLAHGEITYEQYF
NA	TRBV15	TRBJ2-1	NA	TGTGCCACCAGCAGAGATCCACAGGGAGACTACAATGAGCAGTTCTTC	CATSRDPQGDYNEQFF
once	TRBV18	TRBJ2-5	NA	TGTGCCAGCTCACCGGTGATCCAAGAGACCCAGTACTTC	CASSPVIQETQYF
NA	TRBV15	TRBJ2-5	TRBD1	TGTGCCACCAGCAGGGGACAGGGAAGGTATCGGGAGACCCAGTACTTC	CATSRGQGRYRETQYF
NA	TRBV19	TRBJ1-2	NA	TGTGCCAGTAGCGTCAGAACCTATGGCTACACCTTC	CASSVRTYGYTF
NA	TRBV6-1	TRBJ1-1	TRBD1	TGTGCCAGCAGCGAAGACAGGGGGCGAAGGACTTTCTTT	CASSEDRGRRTFF
NA	TRBV12-5	TRBJ1-2	NA	TGTGCTAGTGGTTTGTCCTGGTTAGCGGGTGGCTACACCTTC	CASGLSWLAGGYTF
NA	TRBV6-5	TRBJ2-7	NA	TGTGCCAGCAGTCTTAGCGAAACCTACGAGCAGTACTTC	CASSLSETYEQYF
NA	TRBV27	TRBJ2-3	NA	TGTGCCAGCAGTTTATTCCAGGTCCCAGATACGCAGTATTTT	CASSLFQVPDTQYF
NA	TRBV4-2	TRBJ1-3	NA	TGTGCCAGCAGCCCCGAGAGCGCTGGAAACACCATATATTTT	CASSPESAGNTIYF
NA	TRBV19	TRBJ1-1	NA	TGTGCCAGTAGTATACGCCCCGTGAACACTGAAGCTTTCTTT	CASSIRPVNTEAFF
NA	TRBV9	TRBJ2-6	TRBD1	TGTGCCAGCAGCCCAGGGGGTGGCGGGGCCAACGTCCTGACTTTC	CASSPGGGGANVLTF
NA	TRBV19	TRBJ1-4	NA	TGTGCCAGTAGTACCGGACGCCTGGGAGAAAAACTGTTTTTT	CASSTGRLGEKLFF
NA	TRBV7-2	TRBJ1-2	TRBD1	TGTGCCAGCAGCTTTAACAGGGGGCAGGCCTATGGCTACACCTTC	CASSFNRGQAYGYTF
NA	TRBV14	TRBJ1-6	NA	TGTGCCAGCAGCCAAGAATGGGTTTCACCCCTCCACTTT	CASSQEWVSPLHF
NA	TRBV5-1	TRBJ1-4	NA	TGCGCCAGCAGCTTGGGGACAGTCCAAACTAATGAAAAACTGTTTTTT	CASSLGTVQTNEKLFF
once	TRBV5-6	TRBJ1-1	NA	TGTGCCAGCAGCTCTCCCCCGGGCGGGCCGGAAGAAGCTTTCTTT	CASSSPPGGPEEAFF
NA	TRBV19	TRBJ2-7	TRBD2	TGTGCCAGTAGTGTAGGGAGGGCCGCCTACGAGCAGTACTTC	CASSVGRAAYEQYF
NA	TRBV19	TRBJ2-7	NA	TGTGCCAGTAGTATTGGATTCTATAGACCCTACGAGCAGTACTTC	CASSIGFYRPYEQYF
NA	TRBV29-1	TRBJ2-3	NA	TGCAGCGCCTCGGGAGTATCGGATACGCAGTATTTT	CSASGVSDTQYF
NA	TRBV28	TRBJ1-2	TRBD1	TGTGCCAGCAGTTTGGGCAGGGGGGTCCTGCACTATGGCTACACCTTC	CASSLGRGVLHYGYTF
NA	TRBV28	TRBJ1-2	NA	TGTGCCAGCAGTCCTGCCTATGGCTACACCTTC	CASSPAYGYTF
once	TRBV11-2	TRBJ1-2	TRBD1	TGTGCCAGCAGCTCTAACAGGGGCGACTATGGCTACACCTTC	CASSSNRGDYGYTF
NA	TRBV30	TRBJ2-7	NA	TGTGCCTGGAGTGTAGGCCGTGGTCCCTACGAGCAGTACTTC	CAWSVGRGPYEQYF
NA	TRBV2	TRBJ1-1	NA	TGTGCCAGCAGTGAAGCTCGACAGCTTGAAGCTTTCTTT	CASSEARQLEAFF